A single sample gave rise to the 10 T cell receptor beta chains below, sequenced in a study of T cells in Graves' hyperthyroidism and ophthalmopathy. TCR beta CDR3 regions were amplified from RNA. First-round RT-PCR targeting the TCR CDR3 was performed with the HTBI primer set. TCRdb recomputed calls from the multiplex PCR reads with MiXCR, one row per CDR3 protein. The repertoire holds almost 250,000 distinct CDR3 sequences, with roughly a quarter as singletons. The specimen was blood. These receptors were collected from a woman in her 40s with Graves' ophthalmopathy.

This clonotype was seen ten or more times. In nucleotides, the CDR3 is TGTGCCAGCAGCCTTGGGACAGCCTACGAGCAGTACTTC. Protein product: CASSLGTAYEQYF. This rearrangement joins TRBV2 to TRBJ2-7; 7 bases agree with TRBD1. The CDR3 spans 13 residues. Germline CDR1 SNHLY, CDR2 FYNNEI. V shed 6 bases and J 2 bases; nucleotides not matched to a gene: 4.

This clonotype has at least ten counts. This sequence joins TRBV19 and TRBJ1-5; 8 nucleotides align to TRBD1. Germline V gene sequence: CDR1 LNHDA, CDR2 SQIVND (reference sequence). Unmatched junction bases numbered 9, after V lost 10 bases and J lost 4 bases. The length of the CDR3 is 14 residues. The CDR3 loop reads CATRQGLVNQPQHF. In DNA form, the CDR3 reads TGTGCCACCCGACAGGGGCTTGTTAATCAGCCCCAGCATTTT.

In this sample, this clonotype turned up many times. The J gene is TRBJ2-7, the V gene TRBV28; 7 positions agree with TRBD2. Trimming at V came to 8 bases and at J to 0 bases, leaving 10 bases not matched to a gene. Germline assignment: CDR1 MDHEN and CDR2 SYDVKM. The CDR3 is 15 residues long. The CDR3 is CASLVAGASSYEQYF. DNA for the CDR3: TGTGCCAGCCTTGTAGCGGGCGCATCCTCCTACGAGCAGTACTTC.

This clonotype was detected ten times or more. In DNA, the CDR3 is TGCGCCAGCAGCCAATTGGGTATCGAGCAGTACTTC. Translated, it gives CASSQLGIEQYF. The chain couples TRBV4-1 to TRBJ2-7; D unclear. V lost 2 bases and J lost 6, with 8 bases in between. This CDR3 comprises 12 residues. From germline, CDR1 is MGHRA and CDR2 YSYEKL.

This clonotype came up many times. V usage is TRBV4-1 and J usage is TRBJ2-5, with D possibly matching TRBD1 (6 bases). The germline V gene encodes CDR1 MGHRA and CDR2 YSYEKL. Trimming shortened V by 1 base and J by 4 bases, and 10 bases separated the two germline ends. The CDR3 contains 14 residues. CDR3 amino acids: CASSQGTDRETQYF. The CDR3 region has the DNA TGCGCCAGCAGCCAAGGGACAGATCGAGAGACCCAGTACTTC.

Many counts were recorded for this clonotype. The rearrangement uses TRBV5-1 and TRBJ2-7, with TRBD1 matching 9 bases. The length of the CDR3 is 15 residues. V was pared by 5 bases and J by 1 base, with 7 bases of the junction left unmatched. Per the germline V gene, CDR1 is SGHRS and CDR2 is YFSETQ. CDR3 nucleotides: TGCGCCAGCAGGGGAGGGACAGGGTATTCCTACGAGCAGTACTTC. Its translation: CASRGGTGYSYEQYF. Variable domain in full (rest from reference TRBV5-1 and TRBJ2-7): KAGVTQTPRYLIKTRGQQVTLSCSPISGHRSVSWYQQTPGQGLQFLFEYFSETQRNKGNFPGRFSGRQFSNSRSEMNVSTLELGDSALYLCASRGGTGYSYEQYFGPGTRLTVT.

V gene TRBV30 combines with J gene TRBJ2-4; a weak D match, TRBD2 (5 bases). The germline CDR1 and CDR2 sequences are GTSNPN and SVGIG (reference sequence). The length of the CDR3 is 14 residues. Trimming stripped 0 bases from V and 8 bases from J, with 14 bases between. The CDR3 sequence: CAWSVSLTGDIQYF. Written as DNA, the CDR3 is TGTGCCTGGAGTGTATCCCTGACCGGGGACATTCAGTACTTC.

This clonotype was detected ten times or more. The V gene is TRBV10-2, the J gene TRBJ1-1, with D maybe TRBD1 (5 bases). The CDR3 sequence is 12 residues long. V lost 0 bases to trimming and J lost 11 bases, with 10 bases between them. Germline CDR1 is WSHSY and CDR2 is SAAADI. CDR3 sequence reads: CASSESGGLAFF. The DNA for the CDR3 is TGCGCCAGCAGTGAGTCGGGGGGATTGGCTTTCTTT.

Many counts were recorded for this clonotype. The genes are TRBV6-1 and TRBJ2-7, with D hard to call. V was cut by 0 bases and J by 0 bases, with 12 bases left in between. CDR3 length: 16 residues. CDR1 and CDR2 (germline): MNHNS, SASEGT. The CDR3 reads CASSEAPGSSSYEQYF. The CDR3 DNA sequence: TGTGCCAGCAGTGAAGCTCCGGGCTCAAGCTCCTACGAGCAGTACTTC.

This clonotype was detected many times. The chain joins TRBV27 to TRBJ1-1; perhaps TRBD1 as D (5 bases). This CDR3 is built from 13 residues. Germline V gives CDR1 MNHEY, CDR2 SMNVEV (reference sequence). The V end was cut by 5 bases, the J end by 5 bases, with 12 bases between. Here the CDR3 DNA reads TGTGCCAGCAGTGCGGGGGGGAGTACTGAAGCTTTCTTT. It codes for CASSAGGSTEAFF.